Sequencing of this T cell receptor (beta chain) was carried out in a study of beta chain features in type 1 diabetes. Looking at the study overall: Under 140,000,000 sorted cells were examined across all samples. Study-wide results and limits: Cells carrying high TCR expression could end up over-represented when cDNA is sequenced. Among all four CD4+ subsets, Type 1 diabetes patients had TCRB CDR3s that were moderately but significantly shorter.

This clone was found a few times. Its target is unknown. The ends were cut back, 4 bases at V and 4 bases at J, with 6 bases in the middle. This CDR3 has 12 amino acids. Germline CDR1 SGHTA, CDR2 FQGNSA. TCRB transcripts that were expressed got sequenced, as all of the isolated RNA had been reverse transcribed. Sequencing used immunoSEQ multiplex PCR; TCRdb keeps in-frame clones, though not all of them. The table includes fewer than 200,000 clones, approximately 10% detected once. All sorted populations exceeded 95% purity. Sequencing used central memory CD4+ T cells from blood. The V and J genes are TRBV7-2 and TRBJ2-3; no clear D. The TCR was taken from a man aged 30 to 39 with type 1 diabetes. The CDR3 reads CASSSRADTQYF. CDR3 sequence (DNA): TGTGCCAGCAGCTCTCGCGCAGATACGCAGTATTTT. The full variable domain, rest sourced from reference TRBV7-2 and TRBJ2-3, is GAGVSQSPSNKVTEKGKDVELRCDPISGHTALYWYRQSLGQGLEFLIYFQGNSAPDKSGLPSDRFSAERTGGSVSTLTIQRTQQEDSAVYLCASSSRADTQYFGPGTRLTVL.